This entry lists 5 T cell receptor beta chains sequenced from one sample in a study of blood T cell repertoires in COVID-19. Some clones are missing from TCRdb's copy, which holds only in-frame ones; the method was immunoSEQ multiplex PCR. The data contain some 39,000 clones, 65% to 80% of them seen just once; the ten biggest clones take up over 25%. The sample consisted of peripheral blood. These receptor sequences come from a man of 80 years or more with acute or convalescent COVID-19.

This clone appeared a few times. The chain combines TRBV7-9 with TRBJ1-2; 8 bases line up with TRBD1. The CDR3 sequence is 15 residues long. The germline V gene encodes CDR1 SEHNR and CDR2 FQNEAQ (reference sequence). The trim removed 0 bases at V and 4 bases at J, leaving 4 bases unmatched. The CDR3 loop is CASSLAQGATYGYTF. In nucleotides, the CDR3 is TGTGCCAGCAGCTTAGCCCAGGGGGCCACCTATGGCTACACCTTC.

The gene calls are TRBV7-6 and TRBJ2-3, with D perhaps TRBD2 (7 bases). Trimming removed 1 base from V and 5 bases from J, with 13 bases in between. The CDR3 loop spans 15 amino acids. Germline assignment: CDR1 SGHVS and CDR2 FNYEAQ. This CDR3 reads CASSLGLGGQDTQYF. The DNA for the CDR3 is TGTGCCAGCAGCTTAGGGTTGGGGGGGCAAGATACGCAGTATTTT.

The chain is built from TRBV12-3 or TRBV12-4 and TRBJ2-7; possible D gene TRBD1, 6 bases. The CDR3 length is 12 residues. V lost 7 bases to trimming and J lost 7 bases, with 14 bases between them. The CDR3 sequence is CASTRGGREQYF. The CDR3 bases are TGTGCCAGCACCCGAGGGGGTCGGGAGCAGTACTTC.

The chain employs TRBV15 and TRBJ1-4; D might be TRBD1 (5 bases). The CDR3 has 18 residues. Per germline, CDR1 LNHNV and CDR2 YYDKDF (reference sequence). The V end was cut by 0 bases, the J end by 5 bases, with 19 bases between. The CDR3 loop reads CATSREHPTTVGNEKLFF. The CDR3 coding sequence is TGTGCCACCAGCAGAGAGCATCCGACGACAGTGGGGAATGAAAAACTGTTTTTT. Full variable domain (outside the CDR3, taken from reference TRBV15 and TRBJ1-4): DAMVIQNPRYQVTQFGKPVTLSCSQTLNHNVMYWYQQKSSQAPKLLFHYYDKDFNNEADTPDNFQSRRPNTSFCFLDIRSPGLGDTAMYLCATSREHPTTVGNEKLFFGSGTQLSVL.

This clone was recorded once. The gene calls are TRBV29-1 and TRBJ2-7; possibly TRBD2 for D (6 bases). Trimming shortened V by 5 bases and J by 3 bases, and 17 bases separated the two germline ends. Germline V lookup: CDR1 SQVTM, CDR2 ANQGSEA. This CDR3 is built from 14 residues. The CDR3 sequence is CSVTLSAGSYEQYF. The CDR3 nucleotides are TGCAGCGTTACCCTATCTGCCGGGAGCTACGAGCAGTACTTC.